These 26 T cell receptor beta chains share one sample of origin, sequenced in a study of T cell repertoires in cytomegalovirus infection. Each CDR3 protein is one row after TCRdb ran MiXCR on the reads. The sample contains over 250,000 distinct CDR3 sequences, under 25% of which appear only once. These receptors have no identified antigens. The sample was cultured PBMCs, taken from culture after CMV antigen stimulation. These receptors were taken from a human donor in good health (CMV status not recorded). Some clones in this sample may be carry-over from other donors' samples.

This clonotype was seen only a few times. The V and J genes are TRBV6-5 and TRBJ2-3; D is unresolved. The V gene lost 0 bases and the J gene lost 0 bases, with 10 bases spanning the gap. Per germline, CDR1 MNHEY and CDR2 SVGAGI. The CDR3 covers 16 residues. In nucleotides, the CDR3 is TGTGCCAGCAGTTACTCGAGTGGGGTTAGCACAGATACGCAGTATTTT. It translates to CASSYSSGVSTDTQYF.

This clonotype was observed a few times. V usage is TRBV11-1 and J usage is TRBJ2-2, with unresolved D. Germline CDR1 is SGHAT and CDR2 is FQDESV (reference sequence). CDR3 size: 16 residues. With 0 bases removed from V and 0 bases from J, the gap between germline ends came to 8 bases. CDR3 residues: CASSLAPGANTGELFF. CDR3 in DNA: TGTGCCAGCAGCTTAGCCCCAGGAGCGAACACCGGGGAGCTGTTTTTT.

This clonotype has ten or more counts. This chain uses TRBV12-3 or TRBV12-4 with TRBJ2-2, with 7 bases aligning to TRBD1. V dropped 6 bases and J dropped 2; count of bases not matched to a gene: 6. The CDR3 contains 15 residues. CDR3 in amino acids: CASRPTGANTGELFF. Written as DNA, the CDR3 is TGTGCCAGCAGACCTACAGGGGCCAACACCGGGGAGCTGTTTTTT.

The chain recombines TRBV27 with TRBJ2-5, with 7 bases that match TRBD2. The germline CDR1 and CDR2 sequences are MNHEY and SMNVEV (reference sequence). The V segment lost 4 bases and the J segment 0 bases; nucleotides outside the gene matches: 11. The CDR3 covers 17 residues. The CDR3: CASSSRRSGLYQETQYF. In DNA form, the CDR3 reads TGTGCCAGCAGTTCTCGCCGTAGCGGGTTGTACCAAGAGACCCAGTACTTC.

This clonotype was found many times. The CDR3 DNA reads TGTGCCAGCAGTTTAGTAATGAGGGCGAGCTATGGCTACACCTTC. It codes for CASSLVMRASYGYTF. V is TRBV12-3 or TRBV12-4 and J is TRBJ1-2; D is unresolved. The V end lost 1 base, the J end lost 4 bases, and 13 bases lay between the germline ends. This CDR3 is 15 amino acids long.

This chain's CDR3 is CASRRTGGEQYV. The CDR3, as DNA: TGTGCCAGCAGACGCACAGGGGGCGAGCAGTACGTC. The chain recombines TRBV6-5 with TRBJ2-7, with TRBD1 identical over 8 bases. The CDR3 spans 12 residues. Looked up from germline, CDR1 is MNHEY and CDR2 is SVGAGI. The V gene end was trimmed by 6 bases and the J gene end by 6 bases; junction bases not matched to a gene: 4.

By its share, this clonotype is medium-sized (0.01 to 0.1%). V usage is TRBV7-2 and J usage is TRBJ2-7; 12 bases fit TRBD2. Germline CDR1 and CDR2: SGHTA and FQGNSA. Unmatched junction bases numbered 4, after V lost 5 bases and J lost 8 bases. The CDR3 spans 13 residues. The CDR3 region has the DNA TGTGCCAGCAGCCCGGGACTAGCGGGCCAGCAGTACGTC. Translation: CASSPGLAGQQYV.

CDR3 region: CSARDHPVGVNEQFF. The CDR3 DNA reads as TGCAGTGCTAGAGACCACCCGGTGGGTGTGAATGAGCAGTTCTTC. The J gene is TRBJ2-1, the V gene TRBV20-1; D call uncertain. The CDR3 runs 15 residues. Trimming took 0 bases from V and 7 from J, leaving 16 bases between them. CDR1 and CDR2 (germline): DFQATT, SNEGSKA (reference sequence).

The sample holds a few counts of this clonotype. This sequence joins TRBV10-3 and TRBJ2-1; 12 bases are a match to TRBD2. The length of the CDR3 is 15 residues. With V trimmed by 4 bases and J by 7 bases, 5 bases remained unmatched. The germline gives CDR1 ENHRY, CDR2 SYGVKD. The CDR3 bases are TGTGCCATCAGTGGGCTAGCGGGAGGGGAGAATGAGCAGTTCTTC. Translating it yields CAISGLAGGENEQFF.

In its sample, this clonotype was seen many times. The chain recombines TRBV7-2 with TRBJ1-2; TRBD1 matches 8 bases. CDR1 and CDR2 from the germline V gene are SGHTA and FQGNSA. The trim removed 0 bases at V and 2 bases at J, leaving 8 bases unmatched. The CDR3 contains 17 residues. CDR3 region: CASSLALWDRRNYGYTF. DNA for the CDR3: TGTGCCAGCAGCTTAGCGCTTTGGGACAGGAGAAACTATGGCTACACCTTC.

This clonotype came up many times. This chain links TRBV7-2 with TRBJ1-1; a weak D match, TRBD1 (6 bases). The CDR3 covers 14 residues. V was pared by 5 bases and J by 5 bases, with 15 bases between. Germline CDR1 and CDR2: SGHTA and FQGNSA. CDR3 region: CASSVRGAFTEAFF. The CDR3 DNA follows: TGTGCCAGCAGCGTCCGGGGGGCGTTTACTGAAGCTTTCTTT.

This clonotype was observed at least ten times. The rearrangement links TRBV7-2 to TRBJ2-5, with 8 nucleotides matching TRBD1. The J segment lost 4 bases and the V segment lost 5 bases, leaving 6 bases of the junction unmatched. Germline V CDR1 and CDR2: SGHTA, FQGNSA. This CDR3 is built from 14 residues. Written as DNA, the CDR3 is TGTGCCAGCAGCCTTACAGGGGGTGGAGAGACCCAGTACTTC. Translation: CASSLTGGGETQYF.

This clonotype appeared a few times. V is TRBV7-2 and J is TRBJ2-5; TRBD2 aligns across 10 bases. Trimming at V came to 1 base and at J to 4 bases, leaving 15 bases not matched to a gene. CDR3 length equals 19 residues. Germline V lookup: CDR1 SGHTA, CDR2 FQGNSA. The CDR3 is CASSLVLAGDLAGRETQYF. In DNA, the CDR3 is TGTGCCAGCAGCTTAGTCCTAGCGGGAGACCTGGCGGGTAGAGAGACCCAGTACTTC.

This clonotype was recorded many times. The DNA for the CDR3 is TGTGCCAGCAGCTTAGTAGGCAGGACAAATGAAAAACTGTTTTTT. Residues: CASSLVGRTNEKLFF. V usage is TRBV7-2 and J usage is TRBJ1-4, with a weak D call TRBD1 (5 bases). Trimming cost V 1 base and J 5 bases, with 11 bases left between them. The CDR3 sequence is 15 residues long. The germline CDR1 and CDR2 sequences are SGHTA and FQGNSA.

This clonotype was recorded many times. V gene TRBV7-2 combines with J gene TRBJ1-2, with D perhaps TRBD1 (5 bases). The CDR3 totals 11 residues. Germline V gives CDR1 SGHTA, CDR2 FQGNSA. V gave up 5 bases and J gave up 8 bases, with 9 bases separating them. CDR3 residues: CASSKDSGYTF. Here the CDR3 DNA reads TGTGCCAGCAGCAAAGACAGCGGCTACACCTTC. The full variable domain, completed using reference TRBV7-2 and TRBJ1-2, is GAGVSQSPSNKVTEKGKDVELRCDPISGHTALYWYRQSLGQGLEFLIYFQGNSAPDKSGLPSDRFSAERTGGSVSTLTIQRTQQEDSAVYLCASSKDSGYTFGSGTRLTVV.

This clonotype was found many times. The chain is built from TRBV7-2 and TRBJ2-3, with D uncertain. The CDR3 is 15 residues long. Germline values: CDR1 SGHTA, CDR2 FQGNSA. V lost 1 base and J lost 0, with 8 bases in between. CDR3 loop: CASSLEATSTDTQYF. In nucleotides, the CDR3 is TGTGCCAGCAGCTTAGAAGCGACCAGCACAGATACGCAGTATTTT. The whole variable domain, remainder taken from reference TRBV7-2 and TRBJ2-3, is GAGVSQSPSNKVTEKGKDVELRCDPISGHTALYWYRQSLGQGLEFLIYFQGNSAPDKSGLPSDRFSAERTGGSVSTLTIQRTQQEDSAVYLCASSLEATSTDTQYFGPGTRLTVL.

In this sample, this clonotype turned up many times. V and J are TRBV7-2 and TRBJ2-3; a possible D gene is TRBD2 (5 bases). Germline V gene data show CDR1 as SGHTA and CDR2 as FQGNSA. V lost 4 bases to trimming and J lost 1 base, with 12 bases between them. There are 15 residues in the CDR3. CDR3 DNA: TGTGCCAGCAGCTCGGGGTCCCGCGGCACAGATACGCAGTATTTT. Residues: CASSSGSRGTDTQYF.

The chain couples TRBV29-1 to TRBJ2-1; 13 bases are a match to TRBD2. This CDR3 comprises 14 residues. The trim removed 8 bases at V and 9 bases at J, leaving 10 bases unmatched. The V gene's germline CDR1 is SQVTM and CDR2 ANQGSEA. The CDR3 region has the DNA TGCAGCTCTCGGACTAGCGGGAGTTCTGGTGAGCAGTTCTTC. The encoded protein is CSSRTSGSSGEQFF.

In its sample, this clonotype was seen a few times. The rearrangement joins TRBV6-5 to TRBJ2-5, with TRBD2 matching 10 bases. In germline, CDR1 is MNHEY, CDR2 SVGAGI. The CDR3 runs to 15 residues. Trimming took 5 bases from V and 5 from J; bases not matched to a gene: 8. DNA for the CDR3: TGTGCCAGCAGTGGAATAGCGGGAGGCGTGGAGACCCAGTACTTC. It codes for CASSGIAGGVETQYF.

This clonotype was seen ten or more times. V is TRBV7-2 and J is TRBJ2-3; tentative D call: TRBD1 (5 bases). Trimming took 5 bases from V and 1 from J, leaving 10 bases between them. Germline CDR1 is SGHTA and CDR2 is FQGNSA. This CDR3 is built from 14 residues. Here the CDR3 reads CASSMTTGTDTQYF. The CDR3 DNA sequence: TGTGCCAGCAGCATGACGACAGGCACAGATACGCAGTATTTT.

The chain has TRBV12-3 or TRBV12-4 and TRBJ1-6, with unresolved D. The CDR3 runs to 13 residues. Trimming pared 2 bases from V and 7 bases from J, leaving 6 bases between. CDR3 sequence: CASSLTRNSPLHF. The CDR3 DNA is TGTGCCAGCAGTTTAACCAGGAATTCACCCCTCCACTTT.

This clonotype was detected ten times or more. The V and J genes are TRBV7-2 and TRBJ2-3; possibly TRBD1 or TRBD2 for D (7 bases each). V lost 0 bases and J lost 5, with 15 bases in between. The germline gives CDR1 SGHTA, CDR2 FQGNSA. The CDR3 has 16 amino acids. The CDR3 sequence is CASSLAAGGGIDTQYF. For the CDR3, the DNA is TGTGCCAGCAGCTTAGCTGCAGGGGGAGGGATAGATACGCAGTATTTT.

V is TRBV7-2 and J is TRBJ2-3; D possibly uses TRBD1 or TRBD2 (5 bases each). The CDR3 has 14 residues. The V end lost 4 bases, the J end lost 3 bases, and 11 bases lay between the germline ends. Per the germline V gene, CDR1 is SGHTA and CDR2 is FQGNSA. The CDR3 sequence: CASSSQGRTDTQYF. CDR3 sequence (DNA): TGTGCCAGCAGCTCGCAGGGACGGACAGATACGCAGTATTTT.

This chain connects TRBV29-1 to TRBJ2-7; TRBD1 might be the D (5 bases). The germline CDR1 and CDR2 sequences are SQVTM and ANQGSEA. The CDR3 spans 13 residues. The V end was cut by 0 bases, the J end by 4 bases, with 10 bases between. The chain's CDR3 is CSVEERTTYEQYF. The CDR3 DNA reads TGCAGCGTTGAAGAGCGGACAACGTACGAGCAGTACTTC.

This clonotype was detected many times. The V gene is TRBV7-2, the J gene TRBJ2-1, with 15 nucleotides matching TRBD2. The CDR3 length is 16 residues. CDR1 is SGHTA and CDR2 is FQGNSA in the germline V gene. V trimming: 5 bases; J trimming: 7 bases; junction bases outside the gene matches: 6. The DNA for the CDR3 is TGTGCCAGCAGCCAAGGACTAGCGGGAGGGTGGAATGAGCAGTTCTTC. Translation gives CASSQGLAGGWNEQFF.

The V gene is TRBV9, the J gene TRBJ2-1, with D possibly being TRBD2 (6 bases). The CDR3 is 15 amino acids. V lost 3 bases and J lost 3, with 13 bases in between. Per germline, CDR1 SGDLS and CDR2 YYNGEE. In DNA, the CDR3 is TGTGCCAGCAGCGACATGGATAGCGGCTACAATGAGCAGTTCTTC. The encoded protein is CASSDMDSGYNEQFF.